The rows below give T cell receptor beta chains drawn from one sample of a study of cytomegalovirus exposure and HLA in healthy donors. Profiling relied on immunoSEQ multiplex PCR, and the TCRdb table lists in-frame clones only, not all of them. The table records over 150,000 clones, over 65% of them present only once. What was sequenced was PBMCs. These receptors originate from a woman aged 40 to 50 in good health and CMV-seropositive. CDR3s include the opening cysteine and the closing phenylalanine or tryptophan. Each record gives: D gene, J gene, clone size, V gene, CDR3 protein, CDR3 DNA. The D gene is left open where the match is weak. Size tells how often a clone was seen (once, few, many) or the class of an expanded clone, and some rows leave it out.

NA | TRBJ2-1 | NA | TRBV7-3 | CASSPSPLAYNEQFF | TGTGCCAGCAGCCCTAGTCCGCTAGCTTATAATGAGCAGTTCTTC
TRBD2 | TRBJ2-2 | few | TRBV18 | CASSPYPQREGSGELFF | TGTGCCAGCTCACCGTACCCGCAGCGGGAGGGCTCCGGGGAGCTGTTTTTT
NA | TRBJ2-2 | NA | TRBV6-5 | CASTQENTGELFF | TGTGCCAGCACGCAGGAGAACACCGGGGAGCTGTTTTTT
NA | TRBJ2-2 | once | TRBV14 | CASSQVSGRDYTGELFF | TGTGCCAGCAGCCAAGTTAGTGGACGGGATTACACCGGGGAGCTGTTTTTT
NA | TRBJ1-2 | NA | TRBV7-8 | CASSLALHYGYTF | TGTGCCAGCAGCTTAGCCCTTCACTATGGCTACACCTTC
NA | TRBJ2-6 | NA | TRBV19 | CASSIMGVSGANVLPF | TGTGCCAGTAGTATTATGGGTGTGTCTGGGGCCAACGTCCTGCCTTTC
TRBD2 | TRBJ2-3 | NA | TRBV6-5 | CASSYRSGRRTDTQYF | TGTGCCAGCAGTTACCGTAGCGGGAGGAGGACAGATACGCAGTATTTT
NA | TRBJ2-7 | NA | TRBV2 | CASRRTESSYEQYF | TGTGCCAGCAGACGGACAGAGAGCTCCTACGAGCAGTACTTC
TRBD2 | TRBJ2-5 | large | TRBV7-6 | CASLGTSGGGTQYF | TGTGCCAGCTTGGGGACTAGCGGGGGTGGGACCCAGTACTTC
TRBD1 | TRBJ1-3 | NA | TRBV5-1 | CASSLGLDREFSGNTIYF | TGCGCCAGCAGCTTGGGGCTGGACAGGGAATTCTCTGGAAACACCATATATTTT
TRBD2 | TRBJ2-1 | NA | TRBV13 | CASSPGLAGSREQFF | TGTGCCAGCAGCCCCGGACTAGCGGGATCGCGTGAGCAGTTCTTC
TRBD2 | TRBJ2-3 | NA | TRBV28 | CASNSGGPTDTQYF | TGTGCCAGCAACAGCGGGGGACCCACAGATACGCAGTATTTT
TRBD1 | TRBJ2-7 | NA | TRBV11-3 | CASSLAPGQGSSYEQYF | TGTGCCAGCAGCTTAGCGCCGGGACAGGGTTCCTCCTACGAGCAGTACTTC
TRBD2 | TRBJ2-3 | NA | TRBV4-3 | CASSQDHFTPTSGNTDTQYF | TGCGCCAGCAGCCAAGATCATTTCACCCCGACTAGCGGAAACACAGATACGCAGTATTTT
NA | TRBJ1-5 | once | TRBV27 | CASSLLNQPQHF | TGTGCCAGCAGTTTACTCAATCAGCCCCAGCATTTT
NA | TRBJ1-4 | NA | TRBV19 | CASSRDNTNEKLFF | TGTGCCAGTAGTAGGGACAACACTAATGAAAAACTGTTTTTT
TRBD1 | TRBJ2-1 | NA | TRBV28 | CASSFTGVGGQGTNEQFF | TGTGCCAGCAGTTTTACGGGTGTGGGCGGACAGGGAACAAATGAGCAGTTCTTC
TRBD1 | TRBJ2-1 | NA | TRBV13 | CASSPRRDRAHNEQFF | TGTGCCAGCAGCCCGCGGCGGGACAGGGCCCACAATGAGCAGTTCTTC
NA | TRBJ1-4 | few | TRBV4-1 | CASSPLEGANEKLFF | TGCGCCAGCAGCCCCTTAGAGGGGGCTAATGAAAAACTGTTTTTT
TRBD1 | TRBJ1-6 | few | TRBV27 | CASSLSPSAGGTFSPLHF | TGTGCCAGCAGTTTATCACCCAGCGCAGGGGGAACGTTTTCACCCCTCCACTTT
TRBD1 | TRBJ2-1 | NA | TRBV28 | CASSSQGDNEQFF | TGTGCCAGCAGTTCACAGGGGGACAATGAGCAGTTCTTC
TRBD1 | TRBJ2-5 | few | TRBV11-3 | CASSLGATGLETQYF | TGTGCCAGCAGCTTAGGTGCGACAGGGTTAGAGACCCAGTACTTC
TRBD1 | TRBJ1-5 | NA | TRBV6-6 | CASTGQGGGQPQNF | TGTGCCAGCACGGGACAGGGAGGGGGTCAGCCCCAGAATTTT
TRBD1 | TRBJ2-2 | NA | TRBV5-1 | CASSLTGELGELFF | TGCGCCAGCAGCTTAACAGGGGAGCTCGGGGAGCTGTTTTTT
NA | TRBJ2-7 | NA | TRBV6-6 | CASRPGLYEQYF | TGTGCCAGCAGACCGGGACTTTACGAGCAGTACTTC